These 4 T cell receptor beta chains share one sample of origin, sequenced in a study of tissue T cells after allogeneic stem cell transplantation. Time point given: mouse harvest day 7 after allogeneic transplant. Each mouse received 10^7 T-cell-depleted marrow cells plus 10^6 splenic CD5+ T cells by tail vein. Produced via immunoSEQ multiplex PCR; TCRdb's table is partial and in-frame only. Of about 6,900 clones in the sample, 50% are singletons; the top ten hold approximately 3.9%. Material: gut tissue. The receptors here all came from a female BALB/c mouse given C57BL/6 T cells with graft-versus-host disease after an allogeneic hematopoietic cell transplant.

This clone is medium-sized in the sample. Gene and germline names: mouse. The sequenced fragment ends 1 residue before the CDR3 boundary, so the rest is inferred from the germline J gene. The genes are TRBV26 and TRBJ2-2, with D hard to call. The V and J ends lost 1 base and 1 base respectively, with 4 bases between them. CDR1 is KGHPV, CDR2 FQNQEV, per germline (reference sequence). CDR3 length: 14 residues. CDR3 DNA, as far as it was read: TGTGCCAGCAGTCTGTACTTAAACACCGGGCAGCTCTAC. Translating it yields CASSLYLNTGQLY. The complete CDR3 protein is CASSLYLNTGQLYF.

About this clone: Mouse germline and gene names are used. CDR3 bases read: TGTGCCTGGAGTTCTCGACTGGGGGCTAGTGCAGAAACGCTGTAT. This encodes CAWSSRLGASAETLY. The whole CDR3 sequence is CAWSSRLGASAETLYF. The chain employs TRBV31 and TRBJ2-3; 9 bases are shared with TRBD2. The read ends 1 residue early relative to the CDR3; the germline J gene fills the gap. This CDR3 spans 16 amino acids. J lost 0 bases, V lost 2 bases, and 6 bases had no gene match. Germline assignment: CDR1 GKSSPN and CDR2 SITVG.

In its sample, this clone was seen a few times. Gene names refer to mouse genes. The CDR3 sequence is CASKDRGLEQYF. The part of the CDR3 DNA that was read is TGTGCCAGCAAAGACAGGGGGCTGGAACAGTAC. The V call is TRBV13-3, the J call TRBJ2-7, with 10 bases identical to TRBD1. The read finishes 1 residue shy of the CDR3 end, and the germline J gene is used to complete it. This CDR3 spans 12 amino acids. V shed 6 bases and J 7 bases; nucleotides not matched to a gene: 4. Germline loops: CDR1 NNHDY, CDR2 SYVADS.

This clone has more than one count but fewer than ten. The gene names given are mouse names. The sequence runs out 1 residue before the end of the CDR3; the remainder is reconstructed from the germline J gene. This rearrangement joins TRBV29 to TRBJ1-1, with a possible D match to TRBD1 (5 bases). V dropped 3 bases and J dropped 0 bases, with 5 bases sitting between them. CDR1 is MSHET and CDR2 is SYDVDS in the germline V gene. This CDR3 comprises 13 residues. The CDR3 sequence: CASSLGPNTEVFF. CDR3 DNA (partial): TGTGCTAGCAGTTTGGGGCCAAACACAGAAGTCTTC.